Presented here are 22 T cell receptor beta chains from one specimen sequenced in a study of CD8+CD57+ T cells in acquired aplastic anemia. Profiling that covered TCR beta VDJ and CDR3 relied on genomic DNA as its template. MiXCR, run by TCRdb on the reads, gives a single entry per CDR3 protein. The sample carries roughly 190,000 distinct CDR3 sequences, around 47% recorded once. In patients chosen for sequencing, flow cytometry had shown CD8+CD57+ cell expansion. The specimen was sorted CD4+, CD8+, or CD8+CD57+ T cells (not recorded which) from PBMCs. Receptors originate from a human donor with aplastic anemia.

This clonotype was picked up a small number of times. The genes are TRBV2 and TRBJ1-5; D gene unclear. The CDR3 loop spans 12 amino acids. V shed 7 bases and J shed 6 bases, with 10 bases lying between them. Germline CDR1 is SNHLY and CDR2 is FYNNEI. DNA for the CDR3: TGTGCCAGCAACGAAGTCGGTCAGCCCCAGCATTTT. Translated, it gives CASNEVGQPQHF.

With regard to this clonotype: Its ends do not fully match the called genes, so a read error is possible. This chain connects TRBV2 to TRBJ1-6; 12 bases line up with TRBD1. This CDR3 spans 11 amino acids. Looked up from germline, CDR1 is SNHLY and CDR2 is FYNNEI. As DNA, the CDR3 is TGTGCCAGCAGGACGGGACAGGGGGCGCGCTTT. Its protein product is CASRTGQGARF.

This clonotype has ten or more counts. Here the CDR3 DNA reads TGTGCCAGCAGCCCCACCCGACGGAGCCGTTTGGCCTGGAGCAATCAGCCCCAGCATTTT. The encoded protein is CASSPTRRSRLAWSNQPQHF. V is TRBV13 and J is TRBJ1-5; no clear D. The germline CDR1 and CDR2 sequences are PRHDT and FYEKMQ (reference sequence). The CDR3 runs to 20 residues. Between the trimmed V and J ends, which lost 5 bases and 1 base, there was a span of 27 bases.

The chain employs TRBV2 and TRBJ2-3; tentative D call: TRBD2 (7 bases). Germline-derived CDR1 and CDR2 are SNHLY and FYNNEI. The CDR3 is 15 residues long. Between the trimmed V and J ends, which lost 8 bases and 1 base, there was a span of 16 bases. CDR3 in amino acids: CASGEGGAGTDTQYF. Here the CDR3 DNA reads TGTGCCAGCGGAGAAGGGGGGGCCGGCACAGATACGCAGTATTTT.

Points on this clonotype: A clone one base away is much larger, so this may be a read error. J is TRBJ2-1 and V is TRBV12-3 or TRBV12-4, with 9 bases lining up with TRBD1. The CDR3 length is 15 residues. The CDR3 protein is CASSSGQGPRNEQSF. CDR3 in DNA: TGTGCCAGCAGCTCTGGACAGGGGCCAAGGAATGAGCAGTCCTTC.

This clonotype was counted many times. J is TRBJ2-3 and V is TRBV19; tentatively, D is TRBD2 (5 bases). Germline values: CDR1 LNHDA, CDR2 SQIVND (reference sequence). The CDR3 runs to 15 residues. Trimming stripped 3 bases from V and 2 bases from J, with 12 bases between. The CDR3 sequence: CASSIAGITTDTQYF. The DNA of the CDR3 is TGTGCCAGTAGTATCGCCGGGATAACCACAGATACGCAGTATTTT.

This rearrangement joins TRBV11-1 to TRBJ1-2, with D perhaps matching TRBD1 (5 bases). V was clipped by 7 bases and J by 5 bases, with 26 bases between them. Germline values: CDR1 SGHAT, CDR2 FQDESV (reference sequence). CDR3 length: 17 amino acids. The CDR3 DNA sequence: TGTGCCAGCAACCCTACCCAGGGACCGAAAGGGTGGTATGGCTACACCTTC. Protein: CASNPTQGPKGWYGYTF.

This clonotype was observed many times. The chain links TRBV5-1 to TRBJ2-7; possible D gene TRBD2, 6 bases. The CDR3 loop spans 14 amino acids. Germline values: CDR1 SGHRS, CDR2 YFSETQ. V lost 5 bases and J lost 2, with 14 bases in between. CDR3 sequence (DNA): TGCGCCAGCAGTCCAAGCGGGTCGACCTACGAGCAGTACTTC. This gives the protein CASSPSGSTYEQYF.

The chain employs TRBV7-2 and TRBJ2-7; D remains unclear. The CDR3 contains 12 residues. The ends were cut back, 5 bases at V and 3 bases at J, with 8 bases in the middle. Per the germline V gene, CDR1 is SGHTA and CDR2 is FQGNSA. The CDR3 protein is CASSPPLYEQYF. The DNA of the CDR3 is TGTGCCAGCAGCCCCCCTCTCTACGAGCAGTACTTC.

This clonotype appeared many times. This sequence joins TRBV12-3 or TRBV12-4 and TRBJ1-5; TRBD1 might be the D (5 bases). This CDR3 has 14 amino acids. The germline V and J ends were trimmed by 7 bases and 6 bases, with 16 bases remaining between them. The CDR3 DNA reads as TGTGCCAGCACTCGGACGGCAGGGCTTCAGCCCCAGCATTTT. Encoded protein: CASTRTAGLQPQHF.

This clonotype was seen at least ten times. The gene calls are TRBV7-9 and TRBJ2-6; D perhaps matches TRBD1 (5 bases). V was trimmed by 4 bases and J by 2 bases, leaving 9 bases between them. This CDR3 has 15 amino acids. Germline CDR1 SEHNR, CDR2 FQNEAQ (reference sequence). The CDR3: CASSSRQTGANVLTF. The CDR3 region has the DNA TGTGCCAGCAGCTCCCGACAGACTGGGGCCAACGTCCTGACTTTC.

On this clonotype: Without the conserved terminal phenylalanine or tryptophan, this CDR3 likely stems from a read error. V and J are TRBV20-1 and TRBJ2-5; possibly TRBD1 or TRBD2 for D (5 bases each). This CDR3 contains 13 residues. Per the germline V gene, CDR1 is DFQATT and CDR2 is SNEGSKA (reference sequence). The DNA for the CDR3 is TGCAGGCCGGGCACGGGACCAATGGAGACCCAGTACCTC. Its protein product is CRPGTGPMETQYL.

Many counts were recorded for this clonotype. The chain is built from TRBV20-1 and TRBJ2-5; D is possibly TRBD1 (6 bases). This CDR3 is 13 amino acids long. The germline gives CDR1 DFQATT, CDR2 SNEGSKA (reference sequence). V was pared by 5 bases and J by 4 bases, with 14 bases between. DNA for the CDR3: TGCAGTGCTCCCTTACAGGGACGAGAGACCCAGTACTTC. This sequence encodes CSAPLQGRETQYF.

As to this clonotype: A much larger clone is a single base away; this may be a read error. The V gene is TRBV10-3, the J gene TRBJ2-2, with a weak D call TRBD2 (5 bases). The germline V gene has CDR1 ENHRY and CDR2 SYGVKD. The CDR3 spans 14 residues. The V end lost 10 bases, the J end lost 1 base, and 13 bases lay between the germline ends. Written as DNA, the CDR3 is TGTGCCAGCAGGAGGCCTCAGAACACCGGGGAGCTGTTTTTT. It codes for CASRRPQNTGELFF.

This clonotype was counted between two and nine times. Being one base from a much bigger clone, this may be a read error. Since the CDR3 does not end with the conserved phenylalanine or tryptophan, this likely comes from a read error. The chain uses TRBV12-3 or TRBV12-4 and TRBJ1-2; D unresolved. CDR3 length: 13 residues. V lost 4 bases, J lost 2 bases, and 8 bases lay in between. The CDR3 region is CASSYFGNYGYTC. The CDR3 bases are TGTGCCAGCAGTTATTTCGGGAACTATGGCTACACCTGC.

Remarks on this clonotype: A read error may be the cause here, since a much bigger clone is one base away. This chain connects TRBV5-1 to TRBJ2-5; 7 bases align to TRBD2. This CDR3 is 15 amino acids long. The germline gives CDR1 SGHRS, CDR2 YFSETQ. The CDR3: CASSLALAWQGTQYF. CDR3 nucleotide sequence: TGCGCCAGCAGCTTGGCACTAGCGTGGCAAGGGACCCAGTACTTC.

The chain uses TRBV6-2 or TRBV6-3 and TRBJ2-5; D is perhaps TRBD1 (6 bases). This CDR3 is built from 16 residues. In germline, CDR1 is MNHEY, CDR2 SVGEGT. V dropped 2 bases and J dropped 5 bases, with 18 bases sitting between them. The CDR3 coding sequence is TGTGCCAGCAGTTACATCCCGACAGGCCGCGGGGAGACCCAGTACTTC. Protein sequence: CASSYIPTGRGETQYF.

About this clonotype itself: A much larger clone is a single base away; this may be a read error. The gene calls are TRBV20-1 and TRBJ1-5, with D maybe TRBD1 (6 bases). This CDR3 has 13 residues. Germline V CDR1 and CDR2: DFQATT, SNEGSKA (reference sequence). V was clipped by 2 bases and J by 3 bases, with 8 bases between them. The CDR3 region is CSARQGHNQPQHF. Written as DNA, the CDR3 is TGCAGTGCTAGACAGGGGCACAATCAGCCCCAGCATTTT.

The rearrangement uses TRBV15 and TRBJ2-5, with a possible D match to TRBD2 (5 bases). V was pared by 0 bases and J by 5 bases, with 19 bases between. CDR1 is LNHNV, CDR2 YYDKDF, per germline (reference sequence). The CDR3 is made up of 17 amino acids. CDR3 protein: CATSRDFLRERGETQYF. The CDR3 DNA is TGTGCCACCAGCAGAGATTTCCTCCGAGAGAGAGGGGAGACCCAGTACTTC.

J is TRBJ2-4 and V is TRBV6-5; no reliable D call. Germline V gene lookup returns CDR1 MNHEY and CDR2 SVGAGI. The CDR3 runs 12 residues. Trimming removed 7 bases at V and 3 bases at J, with 7 bases between. DNA for the CDR3: TGTGCCAGCAACCCCCGCAAAAACATTCAGTACTTC. Amino acid sequence: CASNPRKNIQYF.

There are many counts of this clonotype. The chain uses TRBV5-1 and TRBJ2-2; unclear D gene. Germline V gives CDR1 SGHRS, CDR2 YFSETQ. This CDR3 region has 15 residues. The germline V and J ends were trimmed by 0 bases and 1 base, with 7 bases remaining between them. CDR3 residues: CASSLGPLNTGELFF. The CDR3 DNA reads as TGCGCCAGCAGCTTGGGACCCCTGAACACCGGGGAGCTGTTTTTT.

This clonotype showed up just once. J is TRBJ2-7 and V is TRBV2; possibly TRBD1 for D (6 bases). The CDR3 covers 12 residues. V dropped 8 bases and J dropped 6 bases, with 14 bases sitting between them. Per germline, CDR1 SNHLY and CDR2 FYNNEI. The CDR3 nucleotides read TGTGCCAGCGACAGACAGGCCTCCGAGCAGTACTTC. Translation: CASDRQASEQYF.